The 25 T cell receptor beta chains presented below share a single source sample, sequenced in a study of blood T cell repertoires in COVID-19. Here immunoSEQ multiplex PCR was the method, and the copy in TCRdb shows in-frame clones only, minus some. The table records around 210,000 clones, around 90% of them present only once. The sequencing input was peripheral blood. The source of these receptors is a young man with active or convalescent COVID-19.

The chain is built from TRBV3-1 (or the pseudogene TRBV3-2) and TRBJ2-3, with 8 bases lining up with TRBD2. The junction had 6 bases not matched to a gene; V was cut back by 4 bases and J by 0 bases. Germline V lookup: CDR1 LGHDT, CDR2 YNNKEL (reference sequence). The CDR3 has 16 amino acids. CDR3 sequence (DNA): TGTGCCAGCAGCCGGAACCCGGGGGGGAGCACAGATACGCAGTATTTT. It codes for CASSRNPGGSTDTQYF.

The gene calls are TRBV29-1 and TRBJ2-3; 7 bases agree with TRBD2. After removal of 4 bases from V and 2 bases from J, the junction contained 9 bases not matched to a gene. The CDR3 covers 15 residues. Germline V lookup: CDR1 SQVTM, CDR2 ANQGSEA. In nucleotides, the CDR3 is TGCAGCGTTGCGTCCCTGAGCGGGGTCACAGATACGCAGTATTTT. Its translation is CSVASLSGVTDTQYF.

The gene calls are TRBV27 and TRBJ2-5; D possibly corresponds to TRBD2 (5 bases). Germline values: CDR1 MNHEY, CDR2 SMNVEV (reference sequence). This CDR3 is built from 14 residues. Trimming cost V 0 bases and J 0 bases, with 5 bases left between them. DNA of the CDR3: TGTGCCAGCAGTTTATCGGGAGACCAAGAGACCCAGTACTTC. It specifies CASSLSGDQETQYF.

Written as DNA, the CDR3 is TGTGCCAGCAGCTTATTATCCAGGGGCAATCAGCCCCAGCATTTT. Translating it yields CASSLLSRGNQPQHF. The V and J genes are TRBV7-2 and TRBJ1-5; tentative D call: TRBD1 (5 bases). This CDR3 spans 15 amino acids. The V end was cut by 2 bases, the J end by 2 bases, with 10 bases between. Per germline, CDR1 SGHTA and CDR2 FQGNSA.

The gene calls are TRBV9 and TRBJ1-3; the D is unclear. The CDR3 is made up of 14 amino acids. In germline, CDR1 is SGDLS, CDR2 YYNGEE. V dropped 0 bases and J dropped 2 bases, with 6 bases sitting between them. CDR3 bases: TGTGCCAGCAGCGTAGCCCGAGCTGGAAACACCATATATTTT. Amino acid sequence: CASSVARAGNTIYF.

The rearrangement links TRBV28 to TRBJ1-5; D is perhaps TRBD1 (5 bases). V was shortened by 8 bases and J by 7 bases, with 27 bases between the two germline ends. The CDR3 runs to 17 residues. CDR1 and CDR2 (germline): MDHEN, SYDVKM. This chain's CDR3 is CASPPGRELLVRQPQHF. CDR3 coding DNA: TGTGCCAGCCCCCCAGGGAGGGAGCTTCTCGTTAGGCAGCCCCAGCATTTT. Variable domain in full (rest from reference TRBV28 and TRBJ1-5): DVKVTQSSRYLVKRTGEKVFLECVQDMDHENMFWYRQDPGLGLRLIYFSYDVKMKEKGDIPEGYSVSREKKERFSLILESASTNQTSMYLCASPPGRELLVRQPQHFGDGTRLSIL.

The rearrangement joins TRBV4-3 to TRBJ2-1; TRBD2 matches at 7 bases. CDR3 length: 14 residues. From germline, CDR1 is LGHNA and CDR2 YSLEER. V was clipped by 4 bases and J by 5 bases; unmatched bases: 5. The DNA for the CDR3 is TGCGCCAGCAGCCGGGAGCTAGCGGACAATGAGCAGTTCTTC. Protein: CASSRELADNEQFF.

The gene calls are TRBV27 and TRBJ2-1; maybe TRBD1 (6 bases). The CDR3 runs to 16 residues. Germline values: CDR1 MNHEY, CDR2 SMNVEV (reference sequence). Trimming shortened V by 2 bases and J by 7 bases, and 18 bases separated the two germline ends. The CDR3 is CASSLGTQRGLNEQFF. In nucleotides, the CDR3 is TGTGCCAGCAGTTTAGGGACCCAAAGGGGGTTAAATGAGCAGTTCTTC.

This chain links TRBV2 with TRBJ2-3; TRBD1 aligns across 12 bases. The junction had 10 bases not matched to a gene; V was cut back by 6 bases and J by 3 bases. Germline CDR1 is SNHLY and CDR2 is FYNNEI. The CDR3 consists of 17 residues. In DNA form, the CDR3 reads TGTGCCAGCAGCGGGGACAGGGGGCGATTCGGAACAGATACGCAGTATTTT. Amino acids: CASSGDRGRFGTDTQYF.

The V gene is TRBV5-8, the J gene TRBJ2-3; 7 bases match TRBD2. CDR3 length: 16 residues. The V segment lost 1 base and the J segment 1 base; nucleotides outside the gene matches: 6. Germline V gives CDR1 SGHTS, CDR2 YDEGEE. The CDR3 DNA sequence: TGTGCCAGCAGCTTGTGGTCTAGCGGACGCACAGATACGCAGTATTTT. Amino acids: CASSLWSSGRTDTQYF. The full variable domain, with the rest looked up from reference TRBV5-8 and TRBJ2-3, is EAGVTQSPTHLIKTRGQQATLRCSPISGHTSVYWYQQALGLGLQFLLWYDEGEERNRGNFPPRFSGRQFPNYSSELNVNALELEDSALYLCASSLWSSGRTDTQYFGPGTRLTVL.

For the CDR3, the DNA is TGCGCCAGCAGCCAAGGGACAGGGGGCAGCTACGAGCAGTACTTC. This translates into CASSQGTGGSYEQYF. The chain combines TRBV4-1 with TRBJ2-7; 11 nucleotides line up with TRBD1. The CDR3 sequence is 15 residues long. Trimming removed 1 base from V and 3 bases from J; junction bases left unmatched: 2. Germline V gene lookup returns CDR1 MGHRA and CDR2 YSYEKL.

The chain couples TRBV13 to TRBJ2-2; TRBD1 might be the D (6 bases). The CDR3 has 14 residues. Deletions cut 4 bases from V and 6 bases from J, with 12 bases between. Germline V lookup: CDR1 PRHDT, CDR2 FYEKMQ (reference sequence). The CDR3 sequence is CASSSQGSAGELFF. For the CDR3, the DNA is TGTGCCAGCAGCTCACAGGGTAGTGCCGGGGAGCTGTTTTTT.

This sequence joins TRBV25-1 and TRBJ2-1; tentative D call: TRBD2 (6 bases). Germline CDR1 and CDR2: MGHDK and SYGVNS. Trimming pared 1 base from V and 6 bases from J, leaving 13 bases between. The CDR3 is made up of 15 amino acids. Here the CDR3 reads CASSEWGGGGNEQFF. Written as DNA, the CDR3 is TGTGCCAGCAGTGAATGGGGAGGTGGAGGCAATGAGCAGTTCTTC.

CDR3 in DNA: TGTGCCAGCAGTTTCCGACTTCAGGGCCCGTTCCACTACAATGAGCAGTTCTTC. It specifies CASSFRLQGPFHYNEQFF. The chain couples TRBV27 to TRBJ2-1; tentatively, D is TRBD1 (5 bases). The V gene lost 3 bases and the J gene lost 3 bases, with 21 bases spanning the gap. CDR3 size: 18 residues. Germline V CDR1 and CDR2: MNHEY, SMNVEV (reference sequence).

This chain joins TRBV2 and TRBJ1-3, with TRBD1 as a possible D gene (6 bases). The germline CDR1 and CDR2 sequences are SNHLY and FYNNEI. The CDR3 spans 15 residues. V was shortened by 6 bases and J by 3 bases, with 15 bases between the two germline ends. The CDR3 region has the DNA TGTGCCAGCAGGGCACAGGGTTGGGATGGAAACACCATATATTTT. It is translated as CASRAQGWDGNTIYF.

The chain recombines TRBV30 with TRBJ2-3; weak D call: TRBD2 (6 bases). This CDR3 has 15 residues. Trimming stripped 8 bases from V and 3 bases from J, with 21 bases between. Germline CDR1 reads GTSNPN; CDR2 reads SVGIG (reference sequence). CDR3 DNA sequence: TGTGCCCCAACCCAGACTAGGGAAGTGACAGATACGCAGTATTTT. Translating gives CAPTQTREVTDTQYF.

This rearrangement joins TRBV2 to TRBJ1-6; 7 bases line up with TRBD1. CDR1 and CDR2 (germline): SNHLY, FYNNEI. V lost 6 bases and J lost 7; bases outside the gene matches: 9. This CDR3 has 15 residues. CDR3 bases: TGTGCCAGCAGGGGACAGACACTCCGGAATTCACCCCTCCACTTT. This encodes CASRGQTLRNSPLHF. The full variable domain, completed using reference TRBV2 and TRBJ1-6, is EPEVTQTPSHQVTQMGQEVILRCVPISNHLYFYWYRQILGQKVEFLVSFYNNEISEKSEIFDDQFSVERPDGSNFTLKIRSTKLEDSAMYFCASRGQTLRNSPLHFGNGTRLTVT.

This clone was seen only a few times. The V and J genes are TRBV4-2 and TRBJ2-6; D is undetermined. The V end was cut by 1 base, the J end by 0 bases, with 13 bases between. This CDR3 is built from 18 residues. Germline V CDR1 and CDR2: LGHNA, YNFKEQ. The CDR3, as DNA: TGTGCCAGCAGCCAAGTTTCAGGAATACACTCTGGGGCCAACGTCCTGACTTTC. It codes for CASSQVSGIHSGANVLTF.

The chain links TRBV7-9 to TRBJ2-2; 8 positions match TRBD1. The CDR3 runs to 14 residues. V dropped 3 bases and J dropped 7; count of bases not matched to a gene: 4. Germline CDR1 and CDR2: SEHNR and FQNEAQ (reference sequence). CDR3 amino acids: CASSLDRVNGELFF. The CDR3 nucleotides read TGTGCCAGCAGCTTGGACAGGGTAAACGGGGAGCTGTTTTTT.

This chain uses TRBV5-1 with TRBJ2-7; 8 bases fit TRBD1. V lost 1 base, J lost 1 base, and 4 bases stayed unmatched. The germline V gene has CDR1 SGHRS and CDR2 YFSETQ. This CDR3 is built from 15 residues. CDR3 sequence (DNA): TGCGCCAGCAGCTTGACCGGGACAGGTTCCTACGAGCAGTACTTC. This gives the protein CASSLTGTGSYEQYF.

The rearrangement links TRBV10-1 to TRBJ2-1; 9 bases match TRBD1. CDR1 and CDR2 (germline): WNHNN, SYGVQD (reference sequence). The CDR3 has 14 residues. The junction had 8 bases not matched to a gene; V was cut back by 5 bases and J by 9 bases. As DNA, the CDR3 is TGCGCCAGCAGTTCCGGGACAGGGTATACTGAGCAGTTCTTC. Translating it yields CASSSGTGYTEQFF.

The V call is TRBV7-8, the J call TRBJ1-1; the D is unclear. Germline V gene sequence: CDR1 SGHVS, CDR2 FQNEAQ. The CDR3 is made up of 13 amino acids. Deletions cut 6 bases from V and 3 bases from J, with 11 bases between. For the CDR3, the DNA is TGTGCCAGCAGACTCAACTTGGACACTGAAGCTTTCTTT. Translation: CASRLNLDTEAFF. Full variable domain (rest looked up from reference TRBV7-8 and TRBJ1-1): GAGVSQSPRYKVAKRGQDVALRCDPISGHVSLFWYQQALGQGPEFLTYFQNEAQLDKSGLPSDRFFAERPEGSVSTLKIQRTQQEDSAVYLCASRLNLDTEAFFGQGTRLTVV.

J is TRBJ2-3 and V is TRBV6-5; D may be TRBD2 (6 bases). The CDR3 consists of 15 residues. CDR1 and CDR2 (germline): MNHEY, SVGAGI. V lost 5 bases and J lost 2, with 14 bases in between. The CDR3 spells CASSLDGSTTDTQYF. CDR3 bases: TGTGCCAGCAGTCTGGACGGGAGCACCACAGATACGCAGTATTTT.

For the CDR3, the DNA is TGCGCCAGCAGCTTGGACGGTCTTAATGAAAAACTGTTTTTT. It yields the protein CASSLDGLNEKLFF. The rearrangement joins TRBV5-1 to TRBJ1-4; D gene unclear. The germline gives CDR1 SGHRS, CDR2 YFSETQ. The CDR3 loop spans 14 amino acids. Trimming shortened V by 0 bases and J by 4 bases, and 7 bases separated the two germline ends.

This chain links TRBV7-3 with TRBJ2-1; D gene unclear. Trimming removed 2 bases at V and 2 bases at J, with 10 bases between. The CDR3 loop spans 15 amino acids. CDR1 is SGHTA, CDR2 FQGTGA, per germline. The CDR3 bases are TGTGCCAGCAGCTTAGTGGCCGATACCTACAATGAGCAGTTCTTC. Its translation is CASSLVADTYNEQFF.